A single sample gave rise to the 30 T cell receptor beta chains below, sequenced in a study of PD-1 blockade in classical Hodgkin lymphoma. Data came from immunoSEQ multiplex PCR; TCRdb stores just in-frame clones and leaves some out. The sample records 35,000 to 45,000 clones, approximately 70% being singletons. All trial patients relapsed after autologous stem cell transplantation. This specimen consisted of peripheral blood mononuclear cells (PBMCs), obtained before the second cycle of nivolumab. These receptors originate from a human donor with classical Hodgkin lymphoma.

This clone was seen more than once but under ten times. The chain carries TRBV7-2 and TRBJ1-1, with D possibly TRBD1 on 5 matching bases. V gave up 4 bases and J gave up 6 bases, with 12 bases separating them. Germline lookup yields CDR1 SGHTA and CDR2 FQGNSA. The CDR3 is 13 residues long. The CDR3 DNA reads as TGTGCCAGCAGCTCCCAGGAGGGGTCTGAAGCTTTCTTT. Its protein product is CASSSQEGSEAFF.

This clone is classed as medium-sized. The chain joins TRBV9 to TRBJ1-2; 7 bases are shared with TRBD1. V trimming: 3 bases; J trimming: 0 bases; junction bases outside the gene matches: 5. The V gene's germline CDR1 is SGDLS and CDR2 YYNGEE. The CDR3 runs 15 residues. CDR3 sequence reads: CASSALDRANYGYTF. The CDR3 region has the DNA TGTGCCAGCAGCGCCCTCGACAGGGCTAACTATGGCTACACCTTC. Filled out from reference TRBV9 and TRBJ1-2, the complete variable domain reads DSGVTQTPKHLITATGQRVTLRCSPRSGDLSVYWYQQSLDQGLQFLIQYYNGEERAKGNILERFSAQQFPDLHSELNLSSLELGDSALYFCASSALDRANYGYTFGSGTRLTVV.

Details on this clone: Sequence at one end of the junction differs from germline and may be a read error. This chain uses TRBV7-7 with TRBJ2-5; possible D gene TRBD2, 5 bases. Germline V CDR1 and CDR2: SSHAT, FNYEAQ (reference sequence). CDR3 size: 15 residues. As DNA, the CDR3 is TGTGCTAGCAGCTTATTTCTACGGGGCCAAGAGACCCAGTACTTC. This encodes CASSLFLRGQETQYF.

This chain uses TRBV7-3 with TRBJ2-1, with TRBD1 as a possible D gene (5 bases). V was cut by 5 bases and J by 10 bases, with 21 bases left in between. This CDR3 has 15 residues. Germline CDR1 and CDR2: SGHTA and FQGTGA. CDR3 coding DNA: TGTGCCAGCAGCCCCAGGGCAGGGTCTGAATCCGAGCAGTTCTTC. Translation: CASSPRAGSESEQFF.

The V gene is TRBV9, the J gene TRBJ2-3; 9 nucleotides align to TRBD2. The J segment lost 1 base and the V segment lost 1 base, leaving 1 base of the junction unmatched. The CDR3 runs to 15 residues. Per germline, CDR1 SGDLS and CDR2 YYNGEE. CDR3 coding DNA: TGTGCCAGCAGCGTAAGGACTAGCGGCACAGATACGCAGTATTTT. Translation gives CASSVRTSGTDTQYF.

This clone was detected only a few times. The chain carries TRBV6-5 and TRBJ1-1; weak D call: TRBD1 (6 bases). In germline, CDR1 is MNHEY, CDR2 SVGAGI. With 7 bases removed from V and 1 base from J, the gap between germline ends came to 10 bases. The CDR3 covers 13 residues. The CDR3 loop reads CASTVTGNTEAFF. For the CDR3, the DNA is TGTGCCAGCACCGTGACAGGGAACACTGAAGCTTTCTTT.

The CDR3, as DNA: TGCGCCAGCAGCCAAGACAGTCGGTATGGCTACACCTTC. It codes for CASSQDSRYGYTF. The chain employs TRBV4-3 and TRBJ1-2; D ambiguous. Germline lookup yields CDR1 LGHNA and CDR2 YSLEER. The CDR3 extends over 13 amino acids. Trimming took 0 bases from V and 5 from J, leaving 7 bases between them.

The CDR3 is CASSLVSRPEAFF. The CDR3 bases are TGTGCCAGCAGCTTAGTATCGAGGCCTGAAGCTTTCTTT. The rearrangement links TRBV7-2 to TRBJ1-1; D is unclear. This CDR3 comprises 13 residues. CDR1 is SGHTA, CDR2 FQGNSA, per germline. Trimming removed 1 base from V and 6 bases from J, with 9 bases in between.

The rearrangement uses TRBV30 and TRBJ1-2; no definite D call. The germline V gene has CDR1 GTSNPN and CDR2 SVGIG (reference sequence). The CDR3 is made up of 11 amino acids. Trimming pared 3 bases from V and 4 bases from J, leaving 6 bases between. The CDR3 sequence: CAWRQVYGYTF. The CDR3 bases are TGTGCCTGGAGGCAGGTCTATGGCTACACCTTC.

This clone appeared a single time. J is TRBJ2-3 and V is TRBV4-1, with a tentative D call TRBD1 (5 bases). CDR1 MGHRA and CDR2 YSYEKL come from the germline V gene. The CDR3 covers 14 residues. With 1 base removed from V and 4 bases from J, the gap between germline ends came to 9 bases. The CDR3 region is CASSQVDNSDTQYF. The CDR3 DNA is TGCGCCAGCAGCCAAGTGGACAATTCAGATACGCAGTATTTT.

Here the CDR3 reads CASSLMPSQGGYEQYF. Here the CDR3 DNA reads TGTGCCAGCAGCTTAATGCCATCACAGGGAGGTTACGAGCAGTACTTC. The chain has TRBV7-3 and TRBJ2-7; TRBD1 or TRBD2 may be the D gene (6 bases each). V lost 1 base and J 4 bases, leaving 17 bases between the germline ends. There are 16 residues in the CDR3. Germline V gene sequence: CDR1 SGHTA, CDR2 FQGTGA.

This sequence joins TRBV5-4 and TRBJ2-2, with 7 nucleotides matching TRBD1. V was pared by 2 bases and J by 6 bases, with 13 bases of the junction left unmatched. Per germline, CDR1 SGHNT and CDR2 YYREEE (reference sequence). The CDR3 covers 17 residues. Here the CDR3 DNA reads TGTGCCAGCAGCTTACAGAGGGGGCGGCCAGGCTCCGGGGAGCTGTTTTTT. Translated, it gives CASSLQRGRPGSGELFF. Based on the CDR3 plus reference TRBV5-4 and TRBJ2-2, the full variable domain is ETGVTQSPTHLIKTRGQQVTLRCSSQSGHNTVSWYQQALGQGPQFIFQYYREEENGRGNFPPRFSGLQFPNYSSELNVNALELDDSALYLCASSLQRGRPGSGELFFGEGSRLTVL.

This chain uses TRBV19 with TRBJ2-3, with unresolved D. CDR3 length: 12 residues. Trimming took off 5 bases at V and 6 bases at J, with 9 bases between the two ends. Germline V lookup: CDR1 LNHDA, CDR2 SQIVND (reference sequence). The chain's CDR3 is CASSFLSDTQYF. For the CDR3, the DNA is TGTGCCAGTAGTTTCTTATCTGATACGCAGTATTTT.

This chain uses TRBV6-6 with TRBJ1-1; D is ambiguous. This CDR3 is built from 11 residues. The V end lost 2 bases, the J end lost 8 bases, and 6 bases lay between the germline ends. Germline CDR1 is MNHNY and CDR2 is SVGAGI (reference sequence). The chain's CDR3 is CASSYMGEAFF. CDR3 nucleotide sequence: TGTGCCAGCAGTTACATGGGGGAAGCTTTCTTT.

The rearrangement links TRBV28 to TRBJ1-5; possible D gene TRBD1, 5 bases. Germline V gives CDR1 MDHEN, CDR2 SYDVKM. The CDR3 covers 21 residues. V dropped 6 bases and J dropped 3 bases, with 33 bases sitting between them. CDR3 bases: TGTGCCAGCAGCCCCGCCCGGGACCGAGATTCCTTTATACCGTACAATCAGCCCCAGCATTTT. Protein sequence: CASSPARDRDSFIPYNQPQHF.

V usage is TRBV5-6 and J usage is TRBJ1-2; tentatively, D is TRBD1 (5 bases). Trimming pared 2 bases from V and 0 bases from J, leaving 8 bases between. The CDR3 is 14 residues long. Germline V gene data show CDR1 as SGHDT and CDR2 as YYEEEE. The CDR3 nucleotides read TGTGCCAGCAGCTTCCAGGGCGCTAACTATGGCTACACCTTC. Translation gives CASSFQGANYGYTF.

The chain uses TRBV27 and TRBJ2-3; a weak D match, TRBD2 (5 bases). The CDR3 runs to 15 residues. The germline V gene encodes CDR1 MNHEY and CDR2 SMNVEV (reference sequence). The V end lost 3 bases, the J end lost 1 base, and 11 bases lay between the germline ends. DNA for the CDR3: TGTGCCAGCAGTTTTCTAGCATACGGCACAGATACGCAGTATTTT. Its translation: CASSFLAYGTDTQYF.

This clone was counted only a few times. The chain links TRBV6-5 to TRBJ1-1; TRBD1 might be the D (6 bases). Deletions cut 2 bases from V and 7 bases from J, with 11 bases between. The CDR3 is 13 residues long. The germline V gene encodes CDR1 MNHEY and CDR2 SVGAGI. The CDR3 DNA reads TGTGCCAGCAGTTACCAGGGGATAAGTGAAGCTTTCTTT. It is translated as CASSYQGISEAFF.

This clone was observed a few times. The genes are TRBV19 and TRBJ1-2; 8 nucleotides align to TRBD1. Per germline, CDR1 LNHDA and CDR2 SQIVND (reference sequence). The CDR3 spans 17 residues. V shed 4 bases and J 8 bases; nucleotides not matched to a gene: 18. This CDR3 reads CASSTRTGTTLLSGYTF. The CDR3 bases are TGTGCCAGTAGTACCCGGACAGGGACAACTCTACTGAGCGGCTACACCTTC.

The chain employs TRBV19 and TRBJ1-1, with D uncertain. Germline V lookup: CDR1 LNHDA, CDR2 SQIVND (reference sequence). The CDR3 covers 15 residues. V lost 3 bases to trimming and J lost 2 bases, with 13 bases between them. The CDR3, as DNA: TGTGCCAGTAGTATGTACGGGGAAGTAAACACTGAAGCTTTCTTT. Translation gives CASSMYGEVNTEAFF. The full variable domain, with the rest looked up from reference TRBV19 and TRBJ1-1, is DGGITQSPKYLFRKEGQNVTLSCEQNLNHDAMYWYRQDPGQGLRLIYYSQIVNDFQKGDIAEGYSVSREKKESFPLTVTSAQKNPTAFYLCASSMYGEVNTEAFFGQGTRLTVV.

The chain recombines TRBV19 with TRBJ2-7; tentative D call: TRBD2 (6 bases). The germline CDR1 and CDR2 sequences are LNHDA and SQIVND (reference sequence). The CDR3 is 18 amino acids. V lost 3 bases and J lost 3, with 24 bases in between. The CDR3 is CASSMGIGTPTPGYEQYF. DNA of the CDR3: TGTGCCAGTAGTATGGGCATCGGGACTCCGACTCCGGGCTACGAGCAGTACTTC.

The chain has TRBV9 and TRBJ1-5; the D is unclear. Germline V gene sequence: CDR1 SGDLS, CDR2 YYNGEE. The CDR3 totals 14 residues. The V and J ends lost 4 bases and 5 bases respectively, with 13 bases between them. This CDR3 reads CASSPSEAYQPQHF. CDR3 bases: TGTGCCAGCAGCCCCTCAGAAGCTTATCAGCCCCAGCATTTT.

The CDR3 sequence: CASSQPGQGFEAFF. CDR3 sequence (DNA): TGTGCCAGCAGCCAACCCGGACAGGGTTTTGAAGCTTTCTTT. V and J are TRBV14 and TRBJ1-1; 8 nucleotides align to TRBD1. CDR1 is SGHDN and CDR2 is FVKESK in the germline V gene. The CDR3 is 14 amino acids. V shed 2 bases, J shed 7 bases, and the junction held 6 bases outside the gene matches.

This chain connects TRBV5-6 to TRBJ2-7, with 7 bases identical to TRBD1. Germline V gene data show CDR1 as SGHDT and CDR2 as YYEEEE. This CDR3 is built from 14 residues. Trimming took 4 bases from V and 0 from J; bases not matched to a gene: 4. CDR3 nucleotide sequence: TGTGCCAGCAGCCCGACAGGGAGCTCCTACGAGCAGTACTTC. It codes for CASSPTGSSYEQYF.

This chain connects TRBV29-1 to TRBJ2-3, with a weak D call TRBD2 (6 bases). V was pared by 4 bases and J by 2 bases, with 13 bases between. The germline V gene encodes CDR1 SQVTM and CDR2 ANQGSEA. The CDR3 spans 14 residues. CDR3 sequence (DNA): TGCAGCGTTGTCGGGGGAGCCATCACAGATACGCAGTATTTT. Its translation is CSVVGGAITDTQYF.

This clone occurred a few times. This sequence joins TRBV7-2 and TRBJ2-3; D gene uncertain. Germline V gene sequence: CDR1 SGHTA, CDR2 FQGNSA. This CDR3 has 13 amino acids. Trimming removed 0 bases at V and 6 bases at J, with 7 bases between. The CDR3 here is CASSLAGEDTQYF. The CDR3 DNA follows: TGTGCCAGCAGCTTAGCGGGCGAGGATACGCAGTATTTT.

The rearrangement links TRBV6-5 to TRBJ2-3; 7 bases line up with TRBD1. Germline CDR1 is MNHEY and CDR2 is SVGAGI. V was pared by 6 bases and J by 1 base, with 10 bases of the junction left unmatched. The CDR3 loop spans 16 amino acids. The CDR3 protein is CASRYRGVFGTDTQYF. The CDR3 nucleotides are TGTGCCAGCAGGTACAGGGGTGTTTTCGGCACAGATACGCAGTATTTT.

The CDR3 DNA is TGTGCCAGTAGTCTAAACTGGGGAGGACTAGCGGGTCTCAATGAGCAGTTCTTC. It encodes CASSLNWGGLAGLNEQFF. The rearrangement joins TRBV19 to TRBJ2-1; 11 bases align to TRBD2. Germline CDR1 LNHDA, CDR2 SQIVND (reference sequence). The CDR3 covers 18 residues. After removal of 5 bases from V and 6 bases from J, the junction contained 15 bases not matched to a gene.

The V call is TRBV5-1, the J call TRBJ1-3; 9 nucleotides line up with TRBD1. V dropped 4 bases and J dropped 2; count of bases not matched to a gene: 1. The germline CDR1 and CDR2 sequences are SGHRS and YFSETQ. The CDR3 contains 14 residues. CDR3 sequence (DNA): TGCGCCAGCAGCCGACAGGGGGCTGGAAACACCATATATTTT. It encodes CASSRQGAGNTIYF.

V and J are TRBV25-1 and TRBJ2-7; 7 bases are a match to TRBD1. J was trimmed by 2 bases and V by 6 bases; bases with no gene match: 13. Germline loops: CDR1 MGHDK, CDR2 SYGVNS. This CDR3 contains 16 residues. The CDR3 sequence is CASSHGQVFSTYEQYF. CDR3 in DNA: TGTGCCAGCAGCCACGGACAGGTCTTCTCCACCTACGAGCAGTACTTC.